This is a list of T cell receptor beta chains from one sample in a study of control samples from healthy donors and cancer patients. Profiling relied on immunoSEQ multiplex PCR, and the TCRdb table lists in-frame clones only, not all of them. The profile covers some 130,000 clones, with roughly 92% appearing a single time and around 5.8% taken by the ten largest. Material for sequencing was blood. The receptors were sampled from a man aged 18 to 30 in good health. The CDR3 runs from the conserved cysteine through the conserved F or W.

TRBJ1-1,TRBV7-9,CASSFSFRDTKNTEAFF
TRBJ1-1,TRBV28,CASSLQGTEAFF
TRBJ2-7,TRBV12-5,CASGTGTSRGEQYF
TRBJ1-5,TRBV30,CAWSLVATTGNQPQHF
TRBJ2-2,TRBV7-3,CASSRGLSPNTGELFF
TRBJ1-2,TRBV6-1,CASSEVRRGTYGYTF
TRBJ1-4,TRBV6-6,CASRRSDRVTNEKLFF
TRBJ2-7,TRBV5-4,CASSPPGTGNTEQYF
TRBJ1-5,TRBV9,CASSGGGAGKPQHF
TRBJ2-7,TRBV19,CASSTSGGSYEQYF
TRBJ2-7,TRBV2,CASSRRTATSLEQYF
TRBJ2-2,TRBV9,CASASGATGELFF
TRBJ2-2,TRBV9,CASSVGKRGGPPGELFF
TRBJ1-1,TRBV5-5,CASSLSHMNTEAFF
TRBJ2-7,TRBV4-1,CASSQEPPRGSYEQYF
TRBJ2-7,TRBV24-1,CAPPWGATYEQYF
TRBJ2-1,TRBV11-2,CASSYRGGYSNEQFF
TRBJ2-5,TRBV5-1,CASSFQAGGRETQYF
TRBJ2-7,TRBV19,CASNPGGIFYEQYF
TRBJ2-3,TRBV30,CAWETGGTDTQYF
TRBJ1-3,TRBV7-9,CASSFYRDSGNTIYF
TRBJ1-2,TRBV28,CASSWGNYGYTF
TRBJ2-5,TRBV6-5,CASTHEETQYF
TRBJ1-6,TRBV19,CASSIRALYNSPLHF
TRBJ2-2,TRBV5-1,CASSRTPGTGGTGELFF
TRBJ1-5,TRBV4-1,CASSQDWARDQPQHF
TRBJ2-5,TRBV27,CASSLSRGNQETQYF
TRBJ1-1,TRBV6-5,CASSPETGINTEAFF